These 14 T cell receptor beta chains came from one sample sequenced in a study of cytomegalovirus exposure and HLA in healthy donors. The PCR made use of 60 Vbeta and 13 Jbeta primers. Here immunoSEQ multiplex PCR was the method, and the copy in TCRdb shows in-frame clones only, minus some. The sample includes approximately 53,000 clones, around 70% seen only once; the top ten take around 9.1%. Sequenced sample: PBMCs. Receptors were obtained from a woman in her 50s in good health and CMV-seronegative.

The chain joins TRBV18 to TRBJ1-5; 12 nucleotides align to TRBD1. This CDR3 region has 17 residues. The V gene end was trimmed by 2 bases and the J gene end by 6 bases; junction bases not matched to a gene: 8. Per the germline V gene, CDR1 is KGHSH and CDR2 is LQKENI. DNA of the CDR3: TGTGCCAGCTCACCAGGGGGACAGGGGGCGTTGAGTCAGCCCCAGCATTTT. It encodes CASSPGGQGALSQPQHF.

The chain carries TRBV7-3 and TRBJ2-2; D remains ambiguous. Germline V gives CDR1 SGHTA, CDR2 FQGTGA. V lost 4 bases and J lost 5, with 11 bases in between. The CDR3 totals 14 residues. The CDR3 here is CASSSPLATGELFF. The CDR3, as DNA: TGTGCCAGCAGCTCCCCTCTGGCTACCGGGGAGCTGTTTTTT. Full variable domain (rest looked up from reference TRBV7-3 and TRBJ2-2): GAGVSQTPSNKVTEKGKYVELRCDPISGHTALYWYRQSLGQGPEFLIYFQGTGAADDSGLPNDRFFAVRPEGSVSTLKIQRTERGDSAVYLCASSSPLATGELFFGEGSRLTVL.

This chain uses TRBV6-6 with TRBJ2-3; a weak D match, TRBD2 (5 bases). V lost 0 bases, J lost 3 bases, and 10 bases lay in between. Germline V gene lookup returns CDR1 MNHNY and CDR2 SVGAGI (reference sequence). The CDR3 is 15 amino acids. The CDR3 DNA reads as TGTGCCAGCAGTTACTCGAGGGCGGGTACAGATACGCAGTATTTT. Translating it yields CASSYSRAGTDTQYF.

This chain connects TRBV30 to TRBJ1-2, with D possibly TRBD1 on 6 matching bases. Trimming removed 3 bases from V and 6 bases from J, with 11 bases in between. CDR3 length: 12 amino acids. CDR1 is GTSNPN, CDR2 SVGIG, per germline (reference sequence). DNA for the CDR3: TGTGCCTGGAGCACAGGGTACAATGGCTACACCTTC. This gives the protein CAWSTGYNGYTF.

This clone was seen once. This chain links TRBV7-2 with TRBJ2-2; D is unresolved. Between the trimmed V and J ends, which lost 7 bases and 0 bases, there was a span of 9 bases. CDR1 SGHTA and CDR2 FQGNSA come from the germline V gene. The CDR3 totals 14 residues. The CDR3 protein is CASTPSSNTGELFF. The CDR3 nucleotides are TGTGCCAGCACCCCCTCGTCGAACACCGGGGAGCTGTTTTTT.

This clone has a handful of counts. J is TRBJ1-4 and V is TRBV28, with D unresolved. CDR1 is MDHEN, CDR2 SYDVKM, per germline. Trimming stripped 3 bases from V and 1 base from J, with 6 bases between. The CDR3 is 14 amino acids. CDR3 in amino acids: CASSLRVTNEKLFF. The CDR3 bases are TGTGCCAGCAGTTTGAGGGTAACTAATGAAAAACTGTTTTTT.

The V and J genes are TRBV5-1 and TRBJ1-5; no definite D call. Germline CDR1 is SGHRS and CDR2 is YFSETQ. The CDR3 has 14 amino acids. V lost 0 bases and J 2 bases, leaving 6 bases between the germline ends. CDR3 residues: CASSLGEGNQPQHF. CDR3 in DNA: TGCGCCAGCAGCTTGGGGGAGGGCAATCAGCCCCAGCATTTT.

This clone was observed a few times. The rearrangement uses TRBV5-4 and TRBJ1-1, with 10 positions matching TRBD1. The junction had 2 bases not matched to a gene; V was cut back by 0 bases and J by 3 bases. CDR3 length: 15 residues. Germline CDR1 SGHNT, CDR2 YYREEE (reference sequence). The DNA for the CDR3 is TGTGCCAGCAGCTTGGGGACAGGGGGACACACTGAAGCTTTCTTT. It translates to CASSLGTGGHTEAFF.

The rearrangement uses TRBV6-5 and TRBJ1-5, with 8 bases lining up with TRBD1. V lost 10 bases and J lost 6; bases outside the gene matches: 11. The CDR3 sequence is 14 residues long. The germline CDR1 and CDR2 sequences are MNHEY and SVGAGI. The chain's CDR3 is CAKSHGTGFQPQHF. DNA for the CDR3: TGTGCCAAATCCCACGGGACAGGCTTTCAGCCCCAGCATTTT.

Only a few counts were recorded for this clone. The CDR3 DNA is TGTGCCAGAAGCAGGCTGGGACTAGCGGGAGTGGCAGGTACGCAGTATTTT. It translates to CARSRLGLAGVAGTQYF. The chain joins TRBV5-3 to TRBJ2-3, with TRBD2 matching 14 bases. TRBV5-3 is placed among ORFs of uncertain function. This CDR3 is built from 17 residues. V was pared by 4 bases and J by 8 bases, with 12 bases of the junction left unmatched.

This clone was counted a few times. The genes are TRBV28 and TRBJ1-4; D gene unclear. There are 14 residues in the CDR3. Germline CDR1 reads MDHEN; CDR2 reads SYDVKM. V lost 5 bases and J lost 4, with 11 bases in between. The CDR3 nucleotides are TGTGCCAGCAGTCCCCCGGTCCTTAATGAAAAACTGTTTTTT. Amino acid sequence: CASSPPVLNEKLFF.

The gene calls are TRBV28 and TRBJ1-2; possible D gene TRBD1, 5 bases. The CDR3 is 13 amino acids. Trimming took 5 bases from V and 4 from J, leaving 11 bases between them. Germline loops: CDR1 MDHEN, CDR2 SYDVKM. CDR3 nucleotides: TGTGCCAGCAGTCAGACAGAGACCTATGGCTACACCTTC. Protein product: CASSQTETYGYTF.

The rearrangement links TRBV30 to TRBJ1-3; D is ambiguous. The V end lost 4 bases, the J end lost 0 bases, and 22 bases lay between the germline ends. The CDR3 runs to 18 residues. CDR1 and CDR2 from the germline V gene are GTSNPN and SVGIG (reference sequence). CDR3 DNA: TGTGCCTGGACCGGTCGTCCAGGTACCCATACCTCTGGAAACACCATATATTTT. It encodes CAWTGRPGTHTSGNTIYF.

The chain joins TRBV7-2 to TRBJ1-3; possible D gene TRBD1, 5 bases. The CDR3 extends over 15 amino acids. Trimming took 5 bases from V and 0 from J, leaving 11 bases between them. Germline V gene data show CDR1 as SGHTA and CDR2 as FQGNSA. The CDR3 region is CASSTHRFSGNTIYF. CDR3 DNA sequence: TGTGCCAGCAGCACGCACAGGTTCTCTGGAAACACCATATATTTT.